The 28 T cell receptor beta chains below all came from one sample that was sequenced in a study of identical twins. TCRdb re-derived calls from the 5' RACE reads in MiXCR, one entry per CDR3 protein. The sample records 300,000 to 400,000 distinct CDR3 sequences, about 12% being singletons. This same sample was also part of a study on yellow fever vaccine responses in identical twins.

What was sequenced was CD8+ T cells sorted from blood. The source of these receptors is a woman aged 18-35 years in good health.

This clonotype was seen only a few times. This chain connects TRBV7-9 to TRBJ2-7; TRBD1 matches 7 bases. The CDR3 runs to 14 residues. Trimming took 2 bases from V and 7 from J; bases not matched to a gene: 8. CDR1 and CDR2 (germline): SEHNR, FQNEAQ (reference sequence). The CDR3 is CASSLRDSLGEQYV. DNA for the CDR3: TGTGCCAGCAGCTTACGGGACAGCCTCGGGGAGCAGTACGTC.

The chain carries TRBV5-6 and TRBJ2-7; TRBD1 is a possible D gene (5 bases). This CDR3 has 12 residues. Germline values: CDR1 SGHDT, CDR2 YYEEEE. The V and J ends lost 4 bases and 5 bases respectively, with 10 bases between them. The CDR3 sequence: CASSVGDHEQYF. The CDR3 DNA is TGTGCCAGCAGCGTAGGGGATCACGAGCAGTACTTC.

This chain links TRBV20-1 with TRBJ2-1; no reliable D call. From germline, CDR1 is DFQATT and CDR2 SNEGSKA (reference sequence). The V and J ends lost 1 base and 2 bases respectively, with 12 bases between them. The CDR3 consists of 15 residues. The CDR3: CSARGTDAAYNEQFF. The DNA of the CDR3 is TGCAGTGCTAGAGGGACGGATGCAGCCTACAATGAGCAGTTCTTC.

This chain connects TRBV4-1 to TRBJ1-1; D is possibly TRBD1 (5 bases). Germline V gene data show CDR1 as MGHRA and CDR2 as YSYEKL. The CDR3 totals 14 residues. Trimming shortened V by 9 bases and J by 7 bases, and 21 bases separated the two germline ends. The CDR3 nucleotides are TGCGCCAGTGTCAGAATTGGGGGTACGGTTGAAGCTTTCTTT. This translates into CASVRIGGTVEAFF.

In its sample, this clonotype was seen a few times. The rearrangement links TRBV5-1 to TRBJ2-5; the D gene is possibly TRBD1 (6 bases). Germline CDR1 and CDR2: SGHRS and YFSETQ. V lost 0 bases, J lost 3 bases, and 9 bases lay in between. This CDR3 contains 14 residues. The CDR3 spells CASSLGAGEETQYF. The CDR3 nucleotides read TGCGCCAGCAGCTTGGGGGCAGGGGAAGAGACCCAGTACTTC.

This clonotype was detected a few times. This rearrangement joins TRBV4-1 to TRBJ2-3, with no clear D. In germline, CDR1 is MGHRA, CDR2 YSYEKL. The CDR3 has 15 amino acids. Trimming pared 0 bases from V and 0 bases from J, leaving 7 bases between. The CDR3 reads CASSQDWVSTDTQYF. DNA of the CDR3: TGCGCCAGCAGCCAAGATTGGGTGAGCACAGATACGCAGTATTTT.

CDR3 DNA: TGTGCCAGCGGGCGGGGAGAGCCCTACGAGCAGTACGTC. Translating it yields CASGRGEPYEQYV. The V and J genes are TRBV6-1 and TRBJ2-7; D perhaps matches TRBD2 (6 bases). Trimming shortened V by 8 bases and J by 2 bases, and 13 bases separated the two germline ends. CDR3 length: 13 amino acids. Per germline, CDR1 MNHNS and CDR2 SASEGT.

The sample holds a few counts of this clonotype. V is TRBV11-3 and J is TRBJ2-5; 7 positions match TRBD2. V shed 5 bases, J shed 1 base, and the junction held 10 bases outside the gene matches. Germline CDR1 and CDR2: SGHNT and YENEEA. The CDR3 loop spans 16 amino acids. CDR3 bases: TGTGCCAGCAGCCCCGGGCTAGCGGATCTCCAAGAGACCCAGTACTTC. Translation: CASSPGLADLQETQYF.

This clonotype was seen a handful of times. V is TRBV11-2 and J is TRBJ2-1; no clear D gene. The CDR3 has 15 amino acids. CDR1 SGHAT and CDR2 FQNNGV come from the germline V gene. Between the trimmed V and J ends, which lost 0 bases and 6 bases, there was a span of 12 bases. Here the CDR3 reads CASSLDPPGGNEQFF. The CDR3 coding sequence is TGTGCCAGCAGCTTAGACCCCCCGGGCGGCAATGAGCAGTTCTTC.

There are a few counts of this clonotype. The CDR3 region is CSVEKEANYGYTF. CDR3 nucleotides: TGCAGCGTTGAGAAGGAAGCTAACTATGGCTACACCTTC. The gene calls are TRBV29-1 and TRBJ1-2; no clear D. V lost 3 bases to trimming and J lost 0 bases, with 8 bases between them. Per the germline V gene, CDR1 is SQVTM and CDR2 is ANQGSEA. This CDR3 spans 13 amino acids.

This clonotype has only a few counts. The chain couples TRBV4-1 to TRBJ2-1; 10 nucleotides align to TRBD1. Germline trimming cut 4 bases from V and 4 bases from J; bases unmatched to any gene: 19. CDR1 and CDR2 (germline): MGHRA, YSYEKL. This CDR3 region has 20 residues. The CDR3 sequence: CASSPGGQGTVRTRYNEQFF. CDR3 sequence (DNA): TGCGCCAGCAGCCCCGGGGGACAGGGGACCGTACGTACAAGGTACAATGAGCAGTTCTTC.

V is TRBV7-2 and J is TRBJ2-1; D unclear. The CDR3 runs to 14 residues. Per germline, CDR1 SGHTA and CDR2 FQGNSA. The V and J ends lost 1 base and 6 bases respectively, with 10 bases between them. DNA for the CDR3: TGTGCCAGCAGCTTAGACTTGCTAGGCAATGAGCAGTTCTTC. Its translation is CASSLDLLGNEQFF.

This clonotype was seen a few times. The genes are TRBV27 and TRBJ2-7; 9 positions agree with TRBD2. Trimming cost V 3 bases and J 5 bases; bases outside gene matches: 8. The CDR3 has 15 amino acids. Germline assignment: CDR1 MNHEY and CDR2 SMNVEV (reference sequence). For the CDR3, the DNA is TGTGCCAGCAGTTTGCTTGGCGGGAGGGCCAACGAGCAGTACTTC. This translates into CASSLLGGRANEQYF.

The chain uses TRBV7-8 and TRBJ1-4; D is perhaps TRBD1 (5 bases). Germline V gene data show CDR1 as SGHVS and CDR2 as FQNEAQ. The V and J ends lost 0 bases and 9 bases respectively, with 17 bases between them. The CDR3 covers 16 residues. The CDR3 reads CASSLADPGQGQKLFF. The CDR3 coding sequence is TGTGCCAGCAGCTTAGCTGACCCGGGGCAGGGACAAAAACTGTTTTTT.

V is TRBV7-9 and J is TRBJ2-5, with 10 positions matching TRBD2. J was trimmed by 2 bases and V by 5 bases; bases with no gene match: 11. There are 17 residues in the CDR3. The germline V gene encodes CDR1 SEHNR and CDR2 FQNEAQ (reference sequence). CDR3 DNA: TGTGCCAGCAGCGGACGGACTAGCGGCGAACCTCAAGAGACCCAGTACTTC. Translating gives CASSGRTSGEPQETQYF. The full variable domain, its missing parts supplied by reference TRBV7-9 and TRBJ2-5, is DTGVSQNPRHKITKRGQNVTFRCDPISEHNRLYWYRQTLGQGPEFLTYFQNEAQLEKSRLLSDRFSAERPKGSFSTLEIQRTEQGDSAMYLCASSGRTSGEPQETQYFGPGTRLLVL.

The table lists this clonotype with a few counts. The rearrangement uses TRBV9 and TRBJ2-7, with D possibly being TRBD1 (5 bases). The CDR3 is made up of 15 amino acids. V lost 0 bases, J lost 4 bases, and 14 bases lay in between. Germline CDR1 and CDR2: SGDLS and YYNGEE. The CDR3 protein is CASSVAGGADYEQYF. DNA of the CDR3: TGTGCCAGCAGCGTAGCGGGTGGGGCAGATTACGAGCAGTACTTC.

This clonotype has just a few counts. The CDR3 region is CASSWGRGFAEAFF. The DNA of the CDR3 is TGTGCCAGCAGCTGGGGAAGGGGCTTCGCCGAAGCTTTCTTT. This rearrangement joins TRBV11-2 to TRBJ1-1, with D possibly matching TRBD1 (5 bases). There are 14 residues in the CDR3. V lost 4 bases and J lost 8, with 17 bases in between. Germline lookup yields CDR1 SGHAT and CDR2 FQNNGV.

This clonotype was counted between two and nine times. This chain connects TRBV11-1 to TRBJ2-3; D remains ambiguous. V lost 5 bases to trimming and J lost 0 bases, with 21 bases between them. This CDR3 is built from 18 residues. CDR1 SGHAT and CDR2 FQDESV come from the germline V gene (reference sequence). The CDR3 loop reads CASSVLLTSAASTDTQYF. The CDR3 coding sequence is TGTGCCAGCAGCGTTCTCCTAACATCGGCCGCTAGCACAGATACGCAGTATTTT.

Ten or more counts support this clonotype. The rearrangement uses TRBV12-3 or TRBV12-4 and TRBJ1-2, with 7 bases aligning to TRBD1. This CDR3 region has 13 residues. Losses at the gene ends were 6 bases for V and 0 bases for J; bases not matched to a gene: 1. The chain's CDR3 is CASSGTANYGYTF. CDR3 nucleotide sequence: TGTGCCAGCAGCGGGACAGCTAACTATGGCTACACCTTC.

V usage is TRBV13 and J usage is TRBJ2-5; 7 bases match TRBD1. This CDR3 is 12 amino acids long. Germline lookup yields CDR1 PRHDT and CDR2 FYEKMQ (reference sequence). J lost 3 bases, V lost 10 bases, and 5 bases had no gene match. Here the CDR3 DNA reads TGTGCCACGACAGGGTTGGAAGAGACCCAGTACTTC. This translates into CATTGLEETQYF.

The rearrangement joins TRBV20-1 to TRBJ2-5, with 8 bases lining up with TRBD2. This CDR3 contains 17 residues. With V trimmed by 0 bases and J by 1 base, 10 bases remained unmatched. Germline values: CDR1 DFQATT, CDR2 SNEGSKA (reference sequence). CDR3 in amino acids: CSARDEAGVMAQETQYF. For the CDR3, the DNA is TGCAGTGCTAGAGATGAAGCGGGAGTAATGGCCCAAGAGACCCAGTACTTC.

This clonotype was seen more than once but under ten times. The chain links TRBV6-5 to TRBJ2-7; tentative D call: TRBD1 (5 bases). Per germline, CDR1 MNHEY and CDR2 SVGAGI. The CDR3 loop spans 14 amino acids. Between the trimmed V and J ends, which lost 0 bases and 7 bases, there was a span of 13 bases. The CDR3 loop is CASSYSPGHWEQYF. The CDR3 DNA is TGTGCCAGCAGTTACTCTCCAGGACACTGGGAGCAGTACTTC.

The gene calls are TRBV2 and TRBJ2-3; 10 positions agree with TRBD2. The J segment lost 4 bases and the V segment lost 5 bases, leaving 6 bases of the junction unmatched. Germline V gene lookup returns CDR1 SNHLY and CDR2 FYNNEI. CDR3 length: 15 amino acids. Here the CDR3 reads CASSPGTSAPDTQYF. In DNA form, the CDR3 reads TGTGCCAGCAGTCCCGGGACTAGCGCGCCAGATACGCAGTATTTT.

The CDR3 sequence: CASSFWAREAGSTDTQYF. The DNA for the CDR3 is TGTGCCAGCAGTTTTTGGGCTCGGGAAGCGGGTAGCACAGATACGCAGTATTTT. The genes are TRBV28 and TRBJ2-3; tentative D call: TRBD2 (6 bases). The V and J ends lost 3 bases and 0 bases respectively, with 19 bases between them. CDR3 length: 18 residues. Germline CDR1 and CDR2: MDHEN and SYDVKM. The whole variable domain, filled in from reference TRBV28 and TRBJ2-3, reads DVKVTQSSRYLVKRTGEKVFLECVQDMDHENMFWYRQDPGLGLRLIYFSYDVKMKEKGDIPEGYSVSREKKERFSLILESASTNQTSMYLCASSFWAREAGSTDTQYFGPGTRLTVL.

This clonotype has at least ten counts. The genes are TRBV29-1 and TRBJ2-7, with no clear D. Germline V gene lookup returns CDR1 SQVTM and CDR2 ANQGSEA. This CDR3 is built from 12 residues. Trimming removed 1 base at V and 6 bases at J, with 10 bases between. The DNA of the CDR3 is TGCAGCGTTGAAGGGAAAGCAGGCGAGCAGTACTTC. It yields the protein CSVEGKAGEQYF.

This clonotype has more than one count but fewer than ten. The CDR3 nucleotides read TGTGCCAGCAGCTCACCGCTAGCGGGACCTTCCTACAATGAGCAGTTCTTC. Translation: CASSSPLAGPSYNEQFF. The V and J genes are TRBV7-8 and TRBJ2-1; TRBD2 matches at 9 bases. The CDR3 is 17 residues long. Per the germline V gene, CDR1 is SGHVS and CDR2 is FQNEAQ. V was pared by 4 bases and J by 1 base, with 8 bases of the junction left unmatched. The variable domain in full, with the rest retrieved from reference TRBV7-8 and TRBJ2-1, is GAGVSQSPRYKVAKRGQDVALRCDPISGHVSLFWYQQALGQGPEFLTYFQNEAQLDKSGLPSDRFFAERPEGSVSTLKIQRTQQEDSAVYLCASSSPLAGPSYNEQFFGPGTRLTVL.

This clonotype was counted between two and nine times. The chain recombines TRBV2 with TRBJ2-2; 8 bases are shared with TRBD1. V trimming: 8 bases; J trimming: 4 bases; junction bases outside the gene matches: 9. This CDR3 contains 15 residues. Germline V gene data show CDR1 as SNHLY and CDR2 as FYNNEI. CDR3: CASAAGTGFTGELFF. The DNA for the CDR3 is TGTGCCAGCGCTGCCGGGACAGGTTTCACCGGGGAGCTGTTTTTT.

This clonotype was counted many times. The rearrangement links TRBV9 to TRBJ2-1; no clear D. The V end was cut by 5 bases, the J end by 8 bases, with 11 bases between. CDR3 length: 12 amino acids. The germline CDR1 and CDR2 sequences are SGDLS and YYNGEE. DNA for the CDR3: TGTGCCAGCAGGTCCACTACACATGAGCAGTTCTTC. Its protein is CASRSTTHEQFF.